A selection of T cell receptor beta chains follows, all from one sample in a study of T cell clonotyping in hematopoietic cell transplantation. Sequencing was performed with immunoSEQ multiplex PCR; in TCRdb, only in-frame clones are kept and a portion is missing. The sample consists of some 45,000 clones, approximately 80% of them appearing once. The specimen was peripheral blood mononuclear cells, collected before stem cell transplant. Every receptor here comes from a man between 60 and 70 years old with myelodysplastic syndrome. Some clones in this sample may be carry-over from other donors' samples. Both conserved end residues are part of each CDR3. The order of the fields is J gene, V gene, CDR3 protein.

J gene: TRBJ1-2; V gene: TRBV27; CDR3 protein: CASSPNPQSSYGYTF
J gene: TRBJ1-1; V gene: TRBV5-1; CDR3 protein: CASSFEGAMNTEAFF
J gene: TRBJ1-6; V gene: TRBV6-6; CDR3 protein: CASASRSYNSPLHF
J gene: TRBJ1-2; V gene: TRBV6-6; CDR3 protein: CASSYGTGIGYTF
J gene: TRBJ1-6; V gene: TRBV30; CDR3 protein: CAWTETASYSPLHF
J gene: TRBJ1-2; V gene: TRBV28; CDR3 protein: CASSSSGGNYGYTF
J gene: TRBJ2-1; V gene: TRBV4-2; CDR3 protein: CASSPRTSGDSSEQFF
J gene: TRBJ2-7; V gene: TRBV7-2; CDR3 protein: CASSLKGGGIEQYF
J gene: TRBJ1-1; V gene: TRBV27; CDR3 protein: CASSPLSTNTEAFF
J gene: TRBJ2-7; V gene: TRBV18; CDR3 protein: CASSPGRNPYEQYF
J gene: TRBJ2-7; V gene: TRBV6-1; CDR3 protein: CASSQRGRDEQYF
J gene: TRBJ1-2; V gene: TRBV11-2; CDR3 protein: CASSNRGSGYTF
J gene: TRBJ1-3; V gene: TRBV28; CDR3 protein: CASSLDRGLGNTIYF
J gene: TRBJ1-2; V gene: TRBV5-6; CDR3 protein: CASSRWSTGGYGYTF
J gene: TRBJ2-2; V gene: TRBV5-1; CDR3 protein: CASSLQVPGELFF
J gene: TRBJ2-5; V gene: TRBV11-2; CDR3 protein: CASSSLWTGAGETQYF
J gene: TRBJ2-7; V gene: TRBV14; CDR3 protein: CASSQASGGAYEQYF
J gene: TRBJ1-1; V gene: TRBV6-1; CDR3 protein: CASSDRQKNTEAFF
J gene: TRBJ2-2; V gene: TRBV11-2; CDR3 protein: CASSLVGGQGAFTGELFF
J gene: TRBJ1-1; V gene: TRBV6-6; CDR3 protein: CASRQDRQVIEAFF
J gene: TRBJ1-1; V gene: TRBV5-4; CDR3 protein: CASSSDQVVVGAFF
J gene: TRBJ1-2; V gene: TRBV11-2; CDR3 protein: CASSGNRGPRSRGYTF
J gene: TRBJ2-2; V gene: TRBV5-6; CDR3 protein: CASSRGGGINTGELFF
J gene: TRBJ1-3; V gene: TRBV12-2; CDR3 protein: CASRLAPRGSPGNTIYF
J gene: TRBJ2-7; V gene: TRBV18; CDR3 protein: CASSTWGETYEQYF
J gene: TRBJ1-1; V gene: TRBV14; CDR3 protein: CASSQGTTMNTEAFF
J gene: TRBJ1-1; V gene: TRBV27; CDR3 protein: CASSPLMTGGLTEAFF
J gene: TRBJ2-2; V gene: TRBV10-2; CDR3 protein: CASSETLAGGTNTGELFF